This T cell receptor (beta chain) was profiled in a study of shared clonotypes between healthy human individuals. This table comes from immunoSEQ multiplex PCR, and its TCRdb copy is limited to in-frame clones, with some not included. The sample carries 110,000 or so clones, under 70% recorded once. V gave up 0 bases and J gave up 7 bases, with 12 bases separating them. The germline V gene has CDR1 MGHRA and CDR2 YSYEKL. The CDR3 loop spans 14 amino acids. What was sequenced was memory CD8+ T cells sorted from blood. Indicated subset: CD45RO+ cells pooled with CCR7-negative TemRA cells. This clonotype originated in a woman aged 25 to 39 in good health. J is TRBJ2-5 and V is TRBV4-1; D uncertain. CDR3: CASSQDLRAGTQYF. The CDR3 DNA sequence: TGCGCCAGCAGCCAAGATTTAAGAGCAGGGACCCAGTACTTC.